Below are 9 T cell receptor beta chains sequenced from a single sample in a study of identical twins. TCRdb re-called the 5' RACE reads with MiXCR, one entry per CDR3 protein. The repertoire holds 500,000 or so distinct CDR3 sequences, with roughly 13% as singletons. These records were also assigned to another study, of yellow fever vaccine responses in identical twins.

The specimen was CD4+ T cells sorted from blood. These TCRs come from a woman under 30 in good health.

This clonotype was detected a few times. The V call is TRBV7-2, the J call TRBJ1-1, with D tentatively TRBD1 (6 bases). CDR1 is SGHTA and CDR2 is FQGNSA in the germline V gene. V was pared by 6 bases and J by 1 base, with 12 bases between. The CDR3 sequence is 14 residues long. The CDR3 nucleotides are TGTGCCAGCAGAAAAGACAGGTGGAACACTGAAGCTTTCTTT. The encoded protein is CASRKDRWNTEAFF.

The chain carries TRBV6-2 or TRBV6-3 and TRBJ2-1, with D maybe TRBD2 (5 bases). Looked up from germline, CDR1 is MNHEY and CDR2 is SVGEGT. V lost 2 bases and J 2 bases, leaving 13 bases between the germline ends. The CDR3 contains 16 residues. The CDR3 loop is CASSYRELETYNEQFF. CDR3 nucleotides: TGTGCCAGCAGTTACCGCGAACTAGAAACCTACAATGAGCAGTTCTTC.

This clonotype appeared a few times. The chain recombines TRBV29-1 with TRBJ2-1; D might be TRBD1 or TRBD2, each matching 6 bases. Germline lookup yields CDR1 SQVTM and CDR2 ANQGSEA. Trimming left V 4 bases short and J 6 bases short, with 19 bases between. This CDR3 comprises 15 residues. CDR3 in amino acids: CSVGRLGGTFNEQFF. In DNA form, the CDR3 reads TGCAGCGTTGGACGACTAGGGGGAACCTTCAATGAGCAGTTCTTC.

This clonotype was picked up many times. This rearrangement joins TRBV5-1 to TRBJ2-3; D may be TRBD1 or TRBD2 (5 bases each). V was trimmed by 7 bases and J by 2 bases, leaving 20 bases between them. This CDR3 is built from 16 residues. Germline loops: CDR1 SGHRS, CDR2 YFSETQ. The CDR3 loop is CASSWGSLSYTDTQYF. CDR3 DNA: TGCGCCAGCTCGTGGGGGAGCCTGAGTTACACAGATACGCAGTATTTT.

This clonotype was seen only a few times. This chain joins TRBV7-6 and TRBJ2-1; the match to TRBD1 covers 10 bases. Per germline, CDR1 SGHVS and CDR2 FNYEAQ. The CDR3 loop spans 15 amino acids. Losses at the gene ends were 5 bases for V and 8 bases for J; bases not matched to a gene: 9. The DNA for the CDR3 is TGTGCCAGCAGCAGGGACAGGGGAGAGTCCCATGAGCAGTTCTTC. Its translation is CASSRDRGESHEQFF.

This rearrangement joins TRBV6-2 or TRBV6-3 to TRBJ2-3, with 14 bases lining up with TRBD2. With V trimmed by 4 bases and J by 5 bases, 20 bases remained unmatched. Germline assignment: CDR1 MNHEY and CDR2 SVGEGT. This CDR3 is 21 amino acids long. The CDR3 coding sequence is TGTGCCAGCAGTTCTCCGATGGGCAGGGCGACTAGCGGGGGGGCAGGAGATACGCAGTATTTT. Its translation: CASSSPMGRATSGGAGDTQYF.

V is TRBV14 and J is TRBJ2-1, with 10 bases aligning to TRBD1. The trim removed 4 bases at V and 7 bases at J, leaving 7 bases unmatched. The germline CDR1 and CDR2 sequences are SGHDN and FVKESK. This CDR3 is 15 amino acids long. Written as DNA, the CDR3 is TGTGCCAGCAGCCCACAGACAGGGGGCAGGAATGAGCAGTTCTTC. Amino acids: CASSPQTGGRNEQFF.

This clonotype was observed a handful of times. The chain recombines TRBV20-1 with TRBJ1-6, with TRBD1 as a possible D gene (5 bases). This CDR3 contains 14 residues. V gave up 4 bases and J gave up 6 bases, with 13 bases separating them. Germline V gene sequence: CDR1 DFQATT, CDR2 SNEGSKA (reference sequence). As DNA, the CDR3 is TGCAGTGCTAAGGGGTTAGGCTTTAATTCACCCCTCCACTTT. Its translation: CSAKGLGFNSPLHF.

This clonotype was counted only a few times. V gene TRBV27 combines with J gene TRBJ2-3, with TRBD1 matching over 7 bases. Germline V CDR1 and CDR2: MNHEY, SMNVEV (reference sequence). Trimming took 3 bases from V and 6 from J; bases not matched to a gene: 6. This CDR3 has 14 residues. For the CDR3, the DNA is TGTGCCAGCAGTTTCTACAGGGGCGTGGATACGCAGTATTTT. It is translated as CASSFYRGVDTQYF.